These T cell receptor beta chains were read from a single sample in a study of T cells in localized non-small cell lung cancer. The data were produced by immunoSEQ multiplex PCR, yet TCRdb's version contains in-frame clones alone and is incomplete. The repertoire includes tens of thousands of clones, around 90% of them detected once, and 22% sits in the top ten. Sequenced here: peripheral blood, sampled before any cancer treatment. These receptors came from a man aged 35 to 70 with stage I squamous cell lung carcinoma. Both conserved end residues are part of each CDR3. The order of the fields is V gene, J gene, D gene, CDR3 protein. The D gene is left open where the match is weak.

TRBV7-8	TRBJ2-7	TRBD2	CASSPSGSRTYEQYF
TRBV6-4	TRBJ2-1	-	CASSVTGRSEQFF
TRBV7-3	TRBJ1-6	-	CASSRSGNDSPLHF
TRBV2	TRBJ1-1	-	CASSRWEDTEAFF
TRBV28	TRBJ2-5	-	CASSLGYQETQYF
TRBV20-1	TRBJ2-3	-	CSARPQDTQYF
TRBV5-4	TRBJ2-5	TRBD2	CASRFDPGGTQYF
TRBV4-2	TRBJ2-7	-	CASSQVSTTYEQYF
TRBV15	TRBJ1-5	TRBD1	CATSRAADRAHQPQHF
TRBV19	TRBJ2-5	TRBD1	CASSGDRGYGGFQETQYF
TRBV6-5	TRBJ2-7	-	CASSYSLRDGYEQYF
TRBV7-3	TRBJ2-5	-	CASSFGGQETQYF
TRBV19	TRBJ2-7	TRBD1	CASSIGNRGYEQYF
TRBV15	TRBJ2-1	TRBD2	CATSKETSGIEQFF
TRBV28	TRBJ1-3	-	CASSGGGHSSGNTIYF
TRBV28	TRBJ1-5	-	CASNVGRQPQHF
TRBV7-2	TRBJ1-5	-	CASSSRGGPNQPQHF
TRBV19	TRBJ1-2	-	CASSIGASYNHYGYTF
TRBV27	TRBJ1-5	-	CASSLSRRGAGNNQPQHF
TRBV11-2	TRBJ1-2	-	CASSLSFRSYGYTF
TRBV12-1	TRBJ2-3	-	CASRTASTDTQYF
TRBV28	TRBJ2-7	-	CASKQDTSSALSYEQYF
TRBV28	TRBJ1-3	-	CASIGQSSGNTIYF
TRBV27	TRBJ2-2	-	CASRRLLANTGELFF
TRBV10-2	TRBJ1-1	-	CASTNAGDTEAFF
TRBV9	TRBJ2-7	TRBD1	CASSAGTDSYEQYF
TRBV7-9	TRBJ1-2	-	CASSPTGEYGYTF
TRBV30	TRBJ2-1	TRBD2	CAWRERGYNEQFF
TRBV7-7	TRBJ2-3	TRBD2	CASSSGRGGRTDTQYF
TRBV28	TRBJ2-1	-	CASSSFSNEQFF
TRBV27	TRBJ2-7	TRBD2	CASSGSGDSLAGGFSYEQYF
TRBV28	TRBJ2-1	TRBD2	CASSPLPVASGSNEQFF
TRBV6-5	TRBJ2-7	-	CASSPANRLGLEQYF
TRBV30	TRBJ2-7	-	CAWSVLSYEQYF
TRBV14	TRBJ2-5	-	CASSQGMDQETQYF
TRBV10-3	TRBJ2-7	-	CAISEYYEQYF
TRBV7-2	TRBJ2-7	-	CASSSDPALEQYF
TRBV19	TRBJ2-3	-	CASSPGVGTDTQYF
TRBV7-9	TRBJ1-5	TRBD1	CASSLGTGGVQPQHF
TRBV28	TRBJ1-3	TRBD1	CASSSGGGGSGNTIYF
TRBV5-1	TRBJ1-1	TRBD1	CASSSLGQTNTEAFF
TRBV7-3	TRBJ1-3	TRBD1	CASSRTGSGNTIYF
TRBV29-1	TRBJ2-1	-	CSAQEVRTGHNEQFF
TRBV18	TRBJ2-7	TRBD2	CASSRTSGTYEQYF